What follows are 5 T cell receptor beta chains derived from one specimen sequenced in a study of T cells in Graves' hyperthyroidism and ophthalmopathy. Authors of the study amplified TCR beta CDR3 regions from RNA transcripts. HTBI primers were the set used in a first-round RT-PCR of the TCR CDR3. TCRdb processed the multiplex PCR reads anew with MiXCR; each CDR3 protein has one entry. The table includes about half a million distinct CDR3 sequences, under 25% detected once. Sequenced input: blood. These receptors were obtained from a woman in her 70s with Graves' ophthalmopathy.

The rearrangement links TRBV6-2 or TRBV6-3 to TRBJ2-2; the D gene is possibly TRBD2 (6 bases). Germline CDR1 reads MNHEY; CDR2 reads SVGEGT. Trimming removed 2 bases at V and 0 bases at J, with 10 bases between. This CDR3 is 16 amino acids long. This CDR3 reads CASSYGLTSNTGELFF. As DNA, the CDR3 is TGTGCCAGCAGTTACGGACTAACCTCGAACACCGGGGAGCTGTTTTTT.

The chain uses TRBV20-1 and TRBJ2-3; 10 bases align to TRBD2. J gave up 5 bases and V 0 bases, and 11 bases lay outside the gene matches. CDR3 length: 17 amino acids. Germline loops: CDR1 DFQATT, CDR2 SNEGSKA (reference sequence). CDR3 DNA: TGCAGTGCTAGAGATCCTAGCGGGAGCGGGTTGGTAGATACGCAGTATTTT. It codes for CSARDPSGSGLVDTQYF.

J is TRBJ1-3 and V is TRBV10-3; tentative D call: TRBD1 (6 bases). The V and J ends lost 6 bases and 1 base respectively, with 10 bases between them. CDR3 length: 14 residues. CDR1 and CDR2 (germline): ENHRY, SYGVKD. CDR3 region: CAIRGTRSGNTIYF. CDR3 DNA: TGTGCCATCAGAGGGACAAGGTCTGGAAACACCATATATTTT.

This clonotype was seen more than once but under ten times. The genes are TRBV6-1 and TRBJ2-1; D is perhaps TRBD2 (5 bases). With 1 base removed from V and 0 bases from J, the gap between germline ends came to 13 bases. This CDR3 is 17 amino acids long. CDR1 is MNHNS, CDR2 SASEGT, per germline. CDR3 nucleotide sequence: TGTGCCAGCAGTGAAGTAGGGCGGGCCGCCTCCTACAATGAGCAGTTCTTC. Its protein is CASSEVGRAASYNEQFF.

V is TRBV5-1 and J is TRBJ2-2; 8 positions match TRBD1. CDR1 is SGHRS and CDR2 is YFSETQ in the germline V gene. This CDR3 is 16 amino acids long. The trim removed 2 bases at V and 1 base at J, leaving 4 bases unmatched. DNA of the CDR3: TGCGCCAGCAGCTTACAGGGGGTCCAGAACACCGGGGAGCTGTTTTTT. Translation gives CASSLQGVQNTGELFF.